This T cell receptor (beta chain) is from a study of CD8+CD57+ T cells in acquired aplastic anemia. The wider study: The DNA of sorted CD4+ and CD8+ cells averaged 3.2 ug.

TCR beta VDJ and CDR3 profiles were obtained from a genomic DNA template. TCRdb used MiXCR to reprocess the reads, holding one entry per CDR3 protein. The data contain more than 150,000 distinct CDR3 sequences, more than 45% of them seen just once; the ten biggest clones take up approximately 9.7%. In regard to this clonotype: As yet, its antigen is unknown.

Findings of the study overall: A set of twenty-nine CD8+ CDR3 sequences was shared between patients and controls, and these sequences appeared highly expressed in patients. In CD8+ cells, Simpson's diversity showed no significant difference between patients and controls.

CDR1 is SGHRS, CDR2 YFSETQ, per germline. The CDR3 loop spans 14 amino acids. The V and J ends lost 2 bases and 3 bases, in that order; junction bases with no gene match: 1. Sequencing involved patients with CD8+CD57+ cell expansion previously shown by flow cytometry. The sequencing sample was made of sorted CD4+, CD8+, or CD8+CD57+ T cells (not recorded which) from PBMCs. The V gene is TRBV5-1, the J gene TRBJ2-5, with 10 bases lining up with TRBD2. The source of this sequence is a human donor with aplastic anemia. The CDR3: CASSFLAGEETQYF. In nucleotides, the CDR3 is TGCGCCAGCAGCTTCCTAGCGGGAGAAGAGACCCAGTACTTC.